This T cell receptor beta chain stems from a study of T-cell reconstitution after alpha-beta-depleted transplantation in children. Findings and limits, study-wide: Several hundred expanded graft clones reportedly were the source of alpha-beta T cells about two months after transplant.

In regard to this clonotype: Its antigen is undetermined.

The length of the CDR3 is 14 residues. Germline lookup yields CDR1 SNHLY and CDR2 FYNNEI. The germline V and J ends were trimmed by 6 bases and 3 bases, with 13 bases remaining between them. During its preparation, the TCRbeta library received unique molecular identifiers. TCRdb ran MiXCR on the PCR reads and lists one entry per CDR3 protein. The sample has about 980,000 distinct CDR3 sequences; around 30% are singletons. The chain couples TRBV2 to TRBJ2-3; D ambiguous. Material: PBMCs, mostly from graft donor cells, obtained 360 days after TCRalphabeta/CD19-depleted stem cell transplant. This receptor was obtained from a boy younger than two who had a stem cell transplant for SCID, so the T cells may come from the graft donor. CDR3 region: CASRTLIWTDTQYF. The CDR3 DNA is TGTGCCAGCAGGACACTCATATGGACAGATACGCAGTATTTT.